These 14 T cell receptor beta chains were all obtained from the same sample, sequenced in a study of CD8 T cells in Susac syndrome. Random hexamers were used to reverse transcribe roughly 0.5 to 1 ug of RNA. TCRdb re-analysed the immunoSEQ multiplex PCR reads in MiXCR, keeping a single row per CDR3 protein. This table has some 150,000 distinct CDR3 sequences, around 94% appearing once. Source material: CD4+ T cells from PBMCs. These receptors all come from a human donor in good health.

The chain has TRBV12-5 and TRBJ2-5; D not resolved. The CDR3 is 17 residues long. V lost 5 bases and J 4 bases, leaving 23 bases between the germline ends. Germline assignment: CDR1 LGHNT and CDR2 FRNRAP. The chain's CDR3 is CASGTPGFYVLGETQYF. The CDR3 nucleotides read TGTGCTAGTGGTACCCCGGGCTTCTATGTCCTTGGAGAGACCCAGTACTTC.

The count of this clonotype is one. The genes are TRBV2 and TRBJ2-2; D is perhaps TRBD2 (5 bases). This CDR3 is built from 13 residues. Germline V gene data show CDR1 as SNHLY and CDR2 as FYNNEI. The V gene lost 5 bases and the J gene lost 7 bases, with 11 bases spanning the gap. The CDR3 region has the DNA TGTGCCAGCAGTTTGGACTTTGGCGGGGAGCTGTTTTTT. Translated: CASSLDFGGELFF. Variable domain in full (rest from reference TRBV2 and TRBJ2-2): EPEVTQTPSHQVTQMGQEVILRCVPISNHLYFYWYRQILGQKVEFLVSFYNNEISEKSEIFDDQFSVERPDGSNFTLKIRSTKLEDSAMYFCASSLDFGGELFFGEGSRLTVL.

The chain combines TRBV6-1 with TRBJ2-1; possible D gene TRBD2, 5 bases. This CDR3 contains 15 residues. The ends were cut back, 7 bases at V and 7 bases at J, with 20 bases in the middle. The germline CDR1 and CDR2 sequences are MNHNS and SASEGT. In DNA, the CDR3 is TGTGCCAGCACCCTGGAGGCGGTCAAGGGTAATGAGCAGTTCTTC. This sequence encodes CASTLEAVKGNEQFF.

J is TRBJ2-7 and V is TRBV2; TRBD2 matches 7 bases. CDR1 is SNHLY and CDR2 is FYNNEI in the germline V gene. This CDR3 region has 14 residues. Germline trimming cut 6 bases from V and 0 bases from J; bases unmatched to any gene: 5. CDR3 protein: CASRAGTISYEQYF. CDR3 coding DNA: TGTGCCAGCAGGGCCGGGACTATCTCCTACGAGCAGTACTTC.

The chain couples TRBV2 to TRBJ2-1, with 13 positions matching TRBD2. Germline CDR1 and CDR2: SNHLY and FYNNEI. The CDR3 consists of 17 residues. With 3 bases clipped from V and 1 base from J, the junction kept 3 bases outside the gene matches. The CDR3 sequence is CASSDRTSGSSYNEQFF. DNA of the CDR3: TGTGCCAGCAGTGACCGGACTAGCGGGAGTTCCTACAATGAGCAGTTCTTC.

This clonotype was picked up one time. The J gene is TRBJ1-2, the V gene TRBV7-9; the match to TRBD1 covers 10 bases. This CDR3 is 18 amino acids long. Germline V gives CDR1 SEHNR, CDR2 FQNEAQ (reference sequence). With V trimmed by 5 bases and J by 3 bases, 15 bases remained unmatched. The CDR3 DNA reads TGTGCCAGCAGCCTACGCGACAGGGGGCAAGGTTTGGACTATGGCTACACCTTC. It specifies CASSLRDRGQGLDYGYTF. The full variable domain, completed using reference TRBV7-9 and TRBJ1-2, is DTGVSQNPRHKITKRGQNVTFRCDPISEHNRLYWYRQTLGQGPEFLTYFQNEAQLEKSRLLSDRFSAERPKGSFSTLEIQRTEQGDSAMYLCASSLRDRGQGLDYGYTFGSGTRLTVV.

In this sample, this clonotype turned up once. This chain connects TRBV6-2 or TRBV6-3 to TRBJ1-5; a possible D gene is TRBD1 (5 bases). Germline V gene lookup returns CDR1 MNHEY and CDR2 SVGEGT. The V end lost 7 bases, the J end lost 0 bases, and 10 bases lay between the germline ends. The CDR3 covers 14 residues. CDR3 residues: CASMRGSSNQPQHF. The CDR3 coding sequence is TGTGCCAGCATGAGGGGCAGTAGCAATCAGCCCCAGCATTTT.

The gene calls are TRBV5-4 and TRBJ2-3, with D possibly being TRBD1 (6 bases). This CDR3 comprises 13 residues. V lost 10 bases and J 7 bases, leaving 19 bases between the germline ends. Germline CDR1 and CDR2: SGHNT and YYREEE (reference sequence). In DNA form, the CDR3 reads TGTGCCGGAGACGAACTGGGGACAAATACGCAGTATTTT. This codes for CAGDELGTNTQYF.

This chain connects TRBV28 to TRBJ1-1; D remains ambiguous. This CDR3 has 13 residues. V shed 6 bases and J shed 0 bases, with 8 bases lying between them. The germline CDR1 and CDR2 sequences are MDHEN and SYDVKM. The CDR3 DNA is TGTGCCAGCAGGGGGTGGGTGAACACTGAAGCTTTCTTT. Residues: CASRGWVNTEAFF.

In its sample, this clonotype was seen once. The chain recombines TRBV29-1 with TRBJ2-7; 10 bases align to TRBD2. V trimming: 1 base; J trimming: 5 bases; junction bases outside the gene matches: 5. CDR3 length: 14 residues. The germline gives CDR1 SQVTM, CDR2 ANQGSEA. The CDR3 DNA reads TGCAGCGTTGAAGCTAGCGGGAGAGTCCACGAGCAGTACTTC. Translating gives CSVEASGRVHEQYF.

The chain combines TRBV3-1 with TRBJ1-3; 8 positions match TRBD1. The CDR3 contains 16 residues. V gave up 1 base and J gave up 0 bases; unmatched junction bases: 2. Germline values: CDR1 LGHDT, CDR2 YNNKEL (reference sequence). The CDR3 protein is CASSQAGQGSGNTIYF. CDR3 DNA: TGTGCCAGCAGCCAAGCCGGACAGGGCTCTGGAAACACCATATATTTT.

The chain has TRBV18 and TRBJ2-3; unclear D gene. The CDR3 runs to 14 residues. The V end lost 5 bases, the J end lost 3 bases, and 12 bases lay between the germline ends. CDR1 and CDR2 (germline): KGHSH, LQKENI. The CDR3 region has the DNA TGTGCCAGCTCATCAAGTTTTGGTACAGATACGCAGTATTTT. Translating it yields CASSSSFGTDTQYF.

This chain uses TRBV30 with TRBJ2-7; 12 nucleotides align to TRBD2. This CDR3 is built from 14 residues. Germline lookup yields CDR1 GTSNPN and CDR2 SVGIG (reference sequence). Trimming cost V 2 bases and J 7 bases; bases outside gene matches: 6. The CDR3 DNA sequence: TGTGCCTGGAGTTCCCGACTAGCGGGAGAAGAGCAGTACTTC. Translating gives CAWSSRLAGEEQYF.

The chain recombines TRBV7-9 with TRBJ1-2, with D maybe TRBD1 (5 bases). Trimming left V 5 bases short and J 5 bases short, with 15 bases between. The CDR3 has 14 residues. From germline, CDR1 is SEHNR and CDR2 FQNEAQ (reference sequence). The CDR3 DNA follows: TGTGCCAGCAGCCCGGGACCGACTCCTTATGGCTACACCTTC. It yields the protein CASSPGPTPYGYTF.